This T cell receptor beta chain was retrieved from a study of blood T cell repertoires in COVID-19. Assay used: immunoSEQ multiplex PCR; TCRdb lists only in-frame clones, some missing. Among tens of thousands of clones, nearly 85% were seen once, and the ten largest hold roughly 29%. There are 17 residues in the CDR3. Trimming pared 1 base from V and 3 bases from J, leaving 18 bases between. The germline V gene encodes CDR1 SGHDN and CDR2 FVKESK. The genes are TRBV14 and TRBJ1-2; the D is unclear. This receptor was taken from a woman older than 75 with acute or convalescent COVID-19. The sequencing input was peripheral blood. DNA for the CDR3: TGTGCCAGCAGCCAAGGAGTGAGAAAACAGAGGGACTATGGCTACACCTTC. Protein: CASSQGVRKQRDYGYTF.